Here is one TCR beta chain with its context. Its antigen is still unknown. Base qualities are not recorded, but no much larger clone differs from it by a single base. TCRbeta CDR3 regions were amplified from genomic DNA using the immunoSEQ Assay, a bias-controlled multiplex PCR. Processing in the source paper ran as follows. The number of nucleated cells in each sample was estimated from the amplification of reference gene primers within the assay. To quantify the absolute abundance of each unique TCRbeta CDR3 rearrangement, sequence reads were collapsed and filtered. For each sample, productive Simpson clonality was calculated as the square root of Simpson's diversity index over productive rearrangements. This immuneACCESS table, as held by TCRdb, lists in-frame sequences with V and J called but not all clones. Of the missing ones, under half trace to an unresolved V gene in checked studies; the others have no known cause. The V and J calls and the clone size are those of that table, but D and trimming were determined from the DNA. The sample table lists over 150,000 clones, 84% of them with a count of one. Together, the top ten hold 12% to 15% of the sample.

This record comes from a study of blood T cell repertoires in COVID-19 (TCRdb year 2020). With regard to the full study: Collaborator samples came from the United States, Italy and Spain and covered acute and convalescent phases of COVID-19. The prospective study material was composed of cDNA or gDNA derived from T cells, B-cell-depleted T cells, or PBMCs. Deeply sampled blood TCRbeta repertoires from subjects exposed to, actively infected with, or recovered from COVID-19 were included in the dataset. The repertoires were released in a freely available public database intended as a resource for research on the immune response to SARS-CoV-2. Samples came from the ongoing ImmuneRACE study (first 160 participants) plus 1,254 subjects from 6 global collaborators. Nearly every sample came with metadata listing a de-identified subject ID, COVID-19 status, age in years and sex. Where HLA class I and class II types were available, the types were taken from metadata supplied by the sample provider, not from assay-based typing. Overall study results and their limits: How much clinical and demographic metadata was included differed by source and by participant, and the metadata was provided uncurated.

Each collaborating institution followed its own protocols to collect whole blood in K2EDTA tubes. For TCRbeta analysis, collaborator samples were shipped as frozen whole blood, as isolated PBMCs, or as DNA extracted from either sample type. Material: peripheral blood. The source of this sequence is a man younger than 35 with active or convalescent COVID-19.

The base sequence is TGTGCCAGCAGTTTAAAGGGGACAGGGTCCTACGAGCAGTACTTC. Translated, it gives CASSLKGTGSYEQYF. The sequence joins TRBV27 to TRBJ2-7; 9 central bases correspond to TRBD1. CDR1 and CDR2, looked up from the germline V gene (reference sequence), are MNHEY and SMNVEV. Measured from the cysteine to the phenylalanine, the CDR3 is 15 residues long. CDR3 DNA is the only sequence kept; it has 45 bases, read in frame from the first base. V has 2 bases trimmed and J has 1 base trimmed; junction bases matching no gene number 3.